The 18 T cell receptor beta chains below all came from one sample that was sequenced in a study of radiotherapy plus CTLA-4 blockade in lung cancer listed by TCRdb under 2018. The library relied on the immunoSEQ multiplex PCR assay. Sourced from immuneACCESS, this table was stored by TCRdb with only in-frame sequences that have V and J called. A share of the clones is absent; for the studies checked, an unresolved V gene accounts for under half, and the remainder has no known explanation. This sample gives 95,000 to 150,000 clones in total; 80% to 90% of them show up just once. The leading ten clones occupy roughly 6.9% of the sample. Sequenced here: peripheral blood, sampled from a patient treated with radiotherapy plus ipilimumab. The receptors stem from a human donor with non-small cell lung cancer that progressed on radiotherapy plus ipilimumab.

The chain carries TRBV7-9 and TRBJ1-1; D uncertain. The CDR3 sequence is 16 residues long. Germline CDR1 and CDR2: SEHNR and FQNEAQ (reference sequence). The V gene lost 6 bases and the J gene lost 2 bases, with 19 bases spanning the gap. Here the CDR3 reads CASSPSSGRRNTEAFF. The CDR3 DNA follows: TGTGCCAGCAGTCCCTCATCCGGACGGAGAAACACTGAAGCTTTCTTT.

This rearrangement joins TRBV6-1 to TRBJ1-1; D uncertain. This CDR3 has 13 amino acids. The V and J ends lost 11 bases and 1 base respectively, with 14 bases between them. Per the germline V gene, CDR1 is MNHNS and CDR2 is SASEGT. CDR3 nucleotide sequence: TGTGCCGGTTCACTTAAGGGGAACACTGAAGCTTTCTTT. Residues: CAGSLKGNTEAFF.

The V call is TRBV7-9, the J call TRBJ1-5; 10 positions agree with TRBD1. In germline, CDR1 is SEHNR, CDR2 FQNEAQ (reference sequence). This CDR3 spans 16 amino acids. With V trimmed by 3 bases and J by 2 bases, 4 bases remained unmatched. CDR3 coding DNA: TGTGCCAGCAGCTTGGGGGACAGGGGTCGCAATCAGCCCCAGCATTTT. Its protein product is CASSLGDRGRNQPQHF. Full variable domain (missing parts from reference TRBV7-9 and TRBJ1-5): DTGVSQNPRHKITKRGQNVTFRCDPISEHNRLYWYRQTLGQGPEFLTYFQNEAQLEKSRLLSDRFSAERPKGSFSTLEIQRTEQGDSAMYLCASSLGDRGRNQPQHFGDGTRLSIL.

This chain uses TRBV29-1 with TRBJ2-3, with 10 bases matching TRBD2. Germline CDR1 reads SQVTM; CDR2 reads ANQGSEA. Trimming took 3 bases from V and 4 from J; bases not matched to a gene: 7. There are 15 residues in the CDR3. The CDR3 loop reads CSVDPLAGAADTQYF. The CDR3 region has the DNA TGCAGCGTTGACCCCCTAGCGGGAGCGGCAGATACGCAGTATTTT.

A single count supports this clone. The chain is built from TRBV4-2 and TRBJ2-6, with unresolved D. The V end lost 5 bases, the J end lost 4 bases, and 9 bases lay between the germline ends. The germline V gene encodes CDR1 LGHNA and CDR2 YNFKEQ. The CDR3 has 14 amino acids. The CDR3 DNA follows: TGTGCCAGCAGCGTCGAAGGGGGGGCCAACGTCCTGACTTTC. Its protein is CASSVEGGANVLTF.

The V and J genes are TRBV28 and TRBJ2-1; 11 nucleotides agree with TRBD2. CDR1 is MDHEN, CDR2 SYDVKM, per germline. The V gene end was trimmed by 2 bases and the J gene end by 6 bases; junction bases not matched to a gene: 3. The CDR3 spans 15 residues. The CDR3 here is CASSLIAGGSNEQFF. The CDR3 DNA is TGTGCCAGCAGTTTAATAGCGGGAGGGAGCAATGAGCAGTTCTTC.

V usage is TRBV13 and J usage is TRBJ2-1; a weak D match, TRBD1 (6 bases). The CDR3 contains 14 residues. The V end was cut by 1 base, the J end by 9 bases, with 13 bases between. The germline gives CDR1 PRHDT, CDR2 FYEKMQ (reference sequence). The CDR3 loop reads CASSLVGGGTEQFF. The CDR3, as DNA: TGTGCCAGCAGCTTAGTCGGTGGGGGCACTGAGCAGTTCTTC.

This clone showed up just once. V usage is TRBV5-8 and J usage is TRBJ2-3; D is ambiguous. The V and J ends lost 0 bases and 0 bases respectively, with 11 bases between them. There are 16 residues in the CDR3. CDR1 and CDR2 from the germline V gene are SGHTS and YDEGEE. The CDR3 reads CASSLEGGLSTDTQYF. The CDR3 bases are TGTGCCAGCAGCTTGGAAGGTGGTCTCAGCACAGATACGCAGTATTTT.

V is TRBV5-1 and J is TRBJ2-3; D remains ambiguous. The V gene's germline CDR1 is SGHRS and CDR2 YFSETQ. The CDR3 has 12 amino acids. Trimming took 1 base from V and 5 from J, leaving 5 bases between them. The CDR3 is CASSLTRDTQYF. CDR3 in DNA: TGCGCCAGCAGCTTGACCCGAGATACGCAGTATTTT.

The chain couples TRBV11-2 to TRBJ2-5; TRBD2 might be the D (5 bases). The CDR3 is 15 amino acids. Trimming removed 6 bases at V and 4 bases at J, with 18 bases between. Germline CDR1 is SGHAT and CDR2 is FQNNGV. DNA for the CDR3: TGTGCCAGCAGAGCGGTGGGAGCTGGAGTAGAGACCCAGTACTTC. This translates into CASRAVGAGVETQYF.

This chain links TRBV15 with TRBJ2-1, with 7 bases identical to TRBD2. From germline, CDR1 is LNHNV and CDR2 YYDKDF (reference sequence). The V segment lost 1 base and the J segment 5 bases; nucleotides outside the gene matches: 2. The CDR3 consists of 14 residues. The CDR3 region is CATSRAGGHNEQFF. The DNA for the CDR3 is TGTGCCACCAGCAGAGCGGGAGGCCACAATGAGCAGTTCTTC.

V and J are TRBV4-1 and TRBJ2-6; the D gene is possibly TRBD1 (6 bases). Germline-derived CDR1 and CDR2 are MGHRA and YSYEKL. The length of the CDR3 is 14 residues. CDR3 sequence reads: CGLGQTSGANVLTF. DNA for the CDR3: TGCGGCCTGGGACAAACCTCTGGGGCCAACGTCCTGACTTTC.

The chain recombines TRBV5-1 with TRBJ2-1; D gene uncertain. Germline values: CDR1 SGHRS, CDR2 YFSETQ. The V gene lost 0 bases and the J gene lost 5 bases, with 12 bases spanning the gap. The CDR3 contains 15 residues. The CDR3 region is CASSLGGSNNNEQFF. CDR3 sequence (DNA): TGCGCCAGCAGCTTGGGCGGTTCCAACAACAATGAGCAGTTCTTC.

This clone came up a few times. This chain's CDR3 is CASSGTDSGNTIYF. The DNA of the CDR3 is TGCGCCAGCAGTGGGACTGACTCTGGAAACACCATATATTTT. This sequence joins TRBV4-1 and TRBJ1-3; a weak D match, TRBD1 (5 bases). The V gene lost 6 bases and the J gene lost 0 bases, with 9 bases spanning the gap. CDR3 size: 14 residues. The V gene's germline CDR1 is MGHRA and CDR2 YSYEKL.

CDR3 protein: CASLKDIDYEQYF. For the CDR3, the DNA is TGTGCCAGCCTAAAGGACATAGACTACGAGCAGTACTTC. The V call is TRBV6-8, the J call TRBJ2-7; possible D gene TRBD1, 5 bases. Deletions cut 8 bases from V and 3 bases from J, with 14 bases between. The CDR3 loop spans 13 amino acids. CDR1 is MNHGY and CDR2 is SAAAGT in the germline V gene.

The rearrangement uses TRBV5-1 and TRBJ2-3; D uncertain. Trimming left V 2 bases short and J 2 bases short, with 12 bases between. Germline loops: CDR1 SGHRS, CDR2 YFSETQ. The CDR3 is 15 amino acids. Here the CDR3 reads CASSFRSFSTDTQYF. CDR3 coding DNA: TGCGCCAGCAGCTTTCGCTCCTTTTCCACAGATACGCAGTATTTT.

This clone has only a few counts. This CDR3 reads CASSQDFGGGLETSGRLAQYF. CDR3 sequence (DNA): TGCGCCAGCAGCCAAGACTTCGGGGGTGGTCTCGAGACTAGCGGGAGGCTCGCCCAGTACTTC. The gene calls are TRBV4-1 and TRBJ2-5, with 13 bases identical to TRBD2. J lost 9 bases, V lost 0 bases, and 22 bases had no gene match. The CDR3 is 21 amino acids. Germline CDR1 is MGHRA and CDR2 is YSYEKL.

The chain is built from TRBV30 and TRBJ1-1, with 7 bases identical to TRBD1. V was pared by 4 bases and J by 3 bases, with 5 bases of the junction left unmatched. This CDR3 contains 13 residues. Germline-derived CDR1 and CDR2 are GTSNPN and SVGIG (reference sequence). The DNA for the CDR3 is TGTGCCTGGAACCGGGACAGATACACTGAAGCTTTCTTT. It specifies CAWNRDRYTEAFF.